This paragraph reports one T cell receptor beta chain. Its specificity is unknown. The germline V and J ends were trimmed by 3 bases and 10 bases, with 13 bases remaining between them. This CDR3 is 13 amino acids long. CDR1 is MDHEN and CDR2 is SYDVKM in the germline V gene. The sample is drawn from a study of OX40 agonist ivuxolimab in advanced cancers. Study background: Across the patients, intravenous ivuxolimab was delivered every 2 weeks at 0.01 to 10 mg/kg. Overall study results and limits: The study found that CD8+ T cells averaged more expanded clones than CD4+.

Sequencing was performed with immunoSEQ multiplex PCR; in TCRdb, only in-frame clones are kept and a portion is missing. The sample lists 40,000 to 65,000 clones; approximately 88% were seen once. Autoimmune disease history or systemic immunosuppression disqualified patients. This specimen was CD4+ or CD8+ T cells sorted from blood, taken in a trial of the OX40 agonist ivuxolimab. This TCR came from an adult with an advanced solid tumor such as melanoma, head and neck, liver or kidney cancer. The gene calls are TRBV28 and TRBJ2-1, with a weak D call TRBD2 (6 bases). The DNA for the CDR3 is TGTGCCAGCAGTTTTGGGGGGTCTAGGGAGCAGTTCTTC. Protein sequence: CASSFGGSREQFF.